This T cell receptor beta chain is drawn from a study of blood T cells in healthy people across ages. Regarding the study as a whole: The unsorted PBMCs prevented any conclusive comparison of naive versus antigen-experienced cells.

Sample-barcoded 5' priming and a J-beta primer mix drove a second PCR of about 6 to 12 cycles. Each cDNA molecule, via a template-switch adaptor with 12 random nucleotides, was tagged. TCRdb re-called the 5' RACE reads through MiXCR, storing one row per CDR3 protein. The sample includes about 1.6 million distinct CDR3 sequences, 30% to 35% of them seen just once. Regarding this clonotype: What it recognizes is unknown.

CDR1 and CDR2 from the germline V gene are SGHVS and FQNEAQ. The CDR3 has 14 amino acids. Between the trimmed V and J ends, which lost 5 bases and 5 bases, there was a span of 16 bases. The source is a woman aged 25 to 39 in good health. V gene TRBV7-8 combines with J gene TRBJ2-7; TRBD2 is a possible D gene (5 bases). The source material was blood. The CDR3 region is CASSKRENKDEQYF. As DNA, the CDR3 is TGTGCCAGCAGCAAAAGGGAGAATAAGGACGAGCAGTACTTC.